This T cell receptor (beta chain) emerged from a study of blood T cell repertoires in COVID-19. Study as a whole: The origin of the acute and convalescent COVID-19 samples was the United States, Italy and Spain. The cDNA or gDNA used as material had been derived from T cells, B-cell-depleted T cells, or PBMCs.

The CDR3 runs 16 residues. CDR1 is SGDLS and CDR2 is YYNGEE in the germline V gene. With 4 bases clipped from V and 0 bases from J, the junction kept 4 bases outside the gene matches. As handled by the study authors: Amplified reference gene primers provided the basis for estimating nucleated cell counts. Using immunoSEQ multiplex PCR, the repertoire was profiled, and TCRdb retains in-frame clones only, with some absent. V, J and clone size reflect that table, while D and trimming were determined from the DNA. The sample has about 240,000 clones; roughly four fifths are singletons. Sequences were obtained from peripheral blood. This sequence joins TRBV9 and TRBJ2-1; 10 nucleotides match TRBD2. The TCR comes from a woman in her sixties or seventies with active or convalescent COVID-19. This CDR3 is CASSPLAGYSYNEQFF. The CDR3 DNA reads TGTGCCAGCAGCCCACTAGCGGGGTACTCCTACAATGAGCAGTTCTTC.